This T cell receptor beta chain was retrieved from a study of spatial heterogeneity in lung cancer. Sample time point: sample taken at primary tumor resection. The germline gives CDR1 MNHEY, CDR2 SVGAGI. CDR3 length: 16 residues. Trimming removed 0 bases from V and 8 bases from J, with 16 bases in between. TCRdb redid the calling of the 5' RACE reads with MiXCR, one entry per CDR3 protein. Among 23,000 or so distinct CDR3 sequences, roughly 6.7% were seen once, and the ten largest hold about 9.4%. This clonotype was observed a few times. The antigen is not known. Broader study findings: Tumor mutation count correlated with how many alpha and beta TCRs expanded intratumorally.

The receptor was derived from a male donor with early-stage non-small cell lung cancer. Sample: lung tumor tissue, taken at surgery. The V gene is TRBV6-5, the J gene TRBJ1-4; D remains unclear. The CDR3 sequence is CASSYSVGGLGEKLFF. The CDR3 DNA reads TGTGCCAGCAGTTACTCCGTGGGAGGGCTGGGCGAAAAACTGTTTTTT.